One and the same sample provided the 13 T cell receptor beta chains below, sequenced in a study of OX40 agonist ivuxolimab in advanced cancers. TCRdb's table, derived via immunoSEQ multiplex PCR, lists solely in-frame clones and lacks some. The sample holds roughly 77,000 clones, around 93% seen once. The sample consisted of CD4+ or CD8+ T cells sorted from blood, taken in a trial of the OX40 agonist ivuxolimab. These TCRs come from an adult with an advanced solid tumor such as melanoma, head and neck, liver or kidney cancer.

The V and J genes are TRBV18 and TRBJ2-7; a weak D match, TRBD2 (6 bases). CDR1 and CDR2 from the germline V gene are KGHSH and LQKENI. Trimming removed 3 bases at V and 3 bases at J, with 15 bases between. The CDR3 runs 15 residues. The CDR3 bases are TGTGCCAGCTCACCGGGGACTGTCCTGGTCTACGAGCAGTACTTC. Its protein is CASSPGTVLVYEQYF.

CDR3 DNA: TGTGCCAGCAGCTCGGGACTAGCGGGTGTCCAAGAGACCCAGTACTTC. Translating gives CASSSGLAGVQETQYF. This rearrangement joins TRBV7-3 to TRBJ2-5, with TRBD2 matching 12 bases. Germline V gene lookup returns CDR1 SGHTA and CDR2 FQGTGA. Germline trimming cut 4 bases from V and 1 base from J; bases unmatched to any gene: 4. This CDR3 is 16 amino acids long.

The CDR3 region is CASSLAGTSTGELFF. The CDR3 nucleotides read TGTGCCAGCAGCCTCGCCGGGACATCCACCGGGGAGCTGTTTTTT. The rearrangement uses TRBV9 and TRBJ2-2, with D possibly TRBD1 on 6 matching bases. Trimming removed 4 bases from V and 4 bases from J, with 14 bases in between. The V gene's germline CDR1 is SGDLS and CDR2 YYNGEE. This CDR3 is built from 15 residues.

Only one count was recorded for this clone. The V call is TRBV5-1, the J call TRBJ2-3; D uncertain. This CDR3 region has 13 residues. Germline V gene data show CDR1 as SGHRS and CDR2 as YFSETQ. V was pared by 0 bases and J by 2 bases, with 4 bases between. The CDR3 loop is CASSLAVTDTQYF. As DNA, the CDR3 is TGCGCCAGCAGCTTGGCGGTCACAGATACGCAGTATTTT.

V and J are TRBV9 and TRBJ2-7; 10 bases are a match to TRBD2. The V and J ends lost 3 bases and 2 bases, in that order; junction bases with no gene match: 8. The CDR3 runs to 16 residues. Per germline, CDR1 SGDLS and CDR2 YYNGEE. The CDR3 loop is CASSEGSSGGTYEQYF. The DNA for the CDR3 is TGTGCCAGCAGCGAGGGGTCTAGCGGGGGAACCTACGAGCAGTACTTC.

The CDR3 loop reads CASSGSADRGTQPQHF. Written as DNA, the CDR3 is TGTGCCAGCAGTGGAAGTGCTGACAGGGGGACTCAGCCCCAGCATTTT. This sequence joins TRBV6-4 and TRBJ1-5, with TRBD1 matching 9 bases. CDR1 MRHNA and CDR2 SNTAGT come from the germline V gene. The CDR3 is 16 amino acids. V trimming: 4 bases; J trimming: 6 bases; junction bases outside the gene matches: 10.

V usage is TRBV29-1 and J usage is TRBJ2-2, with D possibly matching TRBD1 (5 bases). In germline, CDR1 is SQVTM, CDR2 ANQGSEA. The CDR3 is 15 residues long. The V and J ends lost 4 bases and 4 bases respectively, with 16 bases between them. CDR3 region: CSVVRTGIPTGELFF. For the CDR3, the DNA is TGCAGCGTTGTCAGAACAGGAATACCCACCGGGGAGCTGTTTTTT.

The CDR3: CASSAPGLLYGYTF. The CDR3 DNA sequence: TGTGCCAGCAGTGCGCCGGGGCTTCTTTATGGCTACACCTTC. V is TRBV2 and J is TRBJ1-2, with D possibly matching TRBD1 (5 bases). Between the trimmed V and J ends, which lost 4 bases and 5 bases, there was a span of 14 bases. CDR3 length: 14 residues. CDR1 is SNHLY, CDR2 FYNNEI, per germline.

The genes are TRBV27 and TRBJ2-7; 7 bases fit TRBD1. The CDR3 consists of 16 residues. Unmatched junction bases numbered 13, after V lost 5 bases and J lost 3 bases. Germline V CDR1 and CDR2: MNHEY, SMNVEV (reference sequence). The CDR3 nucleotides are TGTGCCAGCAGTCTGGCCCCCGGGGCAGGGGGCTACGAGCAGTACTTC. It encodes CASSLAPGAGGYEQYF.

The table lists this clone with a few counts. The chain has TRBV4-1 and TRBJ1-5, with no clear D. This CDR3 contains 15 residues. From germline, CDR1 is MGHRA and CDR2 YSYEKL. Trimming took 4 bases from V and 0 from J, leaving 10 bases between them. This CDR3 is CASSPWAVSNQPQHF. The CDR3, as DNA: TGCGCCAGCAGCCCCTGGGCTGTTAGCAATCAGCCCCAGCATTTT.

The chain employs TRBV5-4 and TRBJ1-6; D perhaps matches TRBD1 (5 bases). Trimming removed 0 bases from V and 7 bases from J, with 14 bases in between. Germline lookup yields CDR1 SGHNT and CDR2 YYREEE (reference sequence). There are 16 residues in the CDR3. CDR3 sequence reads: CASSLGGDRPNSPLHF. In DNA, the CDR3 is TGTGCCAGCAGCTTGGGGGGCGACAGACCAAATTCACCCCTCCACTTT.

This clone was seen once. This chain links TRBV6-5 with TRBJ2-3; 9 nucleotides line up with TRBD2. Germline assignment: CDR1 MNHEY and CDR2 SVGAGI. V lost 1 base and J lost 2; bases outside the gene matches: 4. This CDR3 spans 16 amino acids. The CDR3 sequence is CASSYLGGGATDTQYF. The CDR3 nucleotides read TGTGCCAGCAGTTACTTGGGCGGGGGGGCCACAGATACGCAGTATTTT.

The gene calls are TRBV29-1 and TRBJ2-1, with 8 bases matching TRBD2. Germline assignment: CDR1 SQVTM and CDR2 ANQGSEA. V gave up 4 bases and J gave up 4 bases; unmatched junction bases: 6. This CDR3 has 14 residues. Here the CDR3 DNA reads TGCAGCGTTGCACCGACGGGGGGGTACAATGAGCAGTTCTTC. This translates into CSVAPTGGYNEQFF.